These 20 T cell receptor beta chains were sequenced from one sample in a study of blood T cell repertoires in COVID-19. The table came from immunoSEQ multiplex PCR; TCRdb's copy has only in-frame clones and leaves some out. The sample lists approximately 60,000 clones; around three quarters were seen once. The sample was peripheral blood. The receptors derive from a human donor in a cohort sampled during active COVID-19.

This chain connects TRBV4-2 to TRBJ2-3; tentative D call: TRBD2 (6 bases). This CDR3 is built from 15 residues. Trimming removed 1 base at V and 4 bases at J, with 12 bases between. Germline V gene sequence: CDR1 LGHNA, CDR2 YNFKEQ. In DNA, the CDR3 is TGTGCCAGCAGCCAAGCCCGGGGGACGGCAGATACGCAGTATTTT. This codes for CASSQARGTADTQYF.

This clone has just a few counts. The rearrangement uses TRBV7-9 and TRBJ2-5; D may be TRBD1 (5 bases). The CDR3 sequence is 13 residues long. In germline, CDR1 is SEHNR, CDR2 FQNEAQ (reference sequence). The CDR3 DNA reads TGTGCTACCCAACCGACAGTCCAAGAGACCCAGTACTTC. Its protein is CATQPTVQETQYF.

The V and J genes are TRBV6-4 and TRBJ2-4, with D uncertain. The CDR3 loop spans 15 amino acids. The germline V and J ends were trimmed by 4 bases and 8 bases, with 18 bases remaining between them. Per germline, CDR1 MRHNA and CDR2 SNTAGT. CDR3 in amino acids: CASSVGPAAKDIQYF. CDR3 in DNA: TGTGCCAGCAGTGTGGGCCCGGCCGCAAAGGACATTCAGTACTTC.

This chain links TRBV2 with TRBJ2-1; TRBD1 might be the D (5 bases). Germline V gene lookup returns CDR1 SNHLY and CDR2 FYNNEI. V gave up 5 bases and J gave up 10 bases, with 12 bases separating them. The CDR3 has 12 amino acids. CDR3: CASSIGELEQFF. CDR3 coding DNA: TGTGCCAGCAGTATAGGGGAATTAGAGCAGTTCTTC.

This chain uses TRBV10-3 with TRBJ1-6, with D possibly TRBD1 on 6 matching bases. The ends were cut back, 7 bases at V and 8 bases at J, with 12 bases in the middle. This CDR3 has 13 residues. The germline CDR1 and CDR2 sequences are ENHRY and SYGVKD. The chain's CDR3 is CAINRDKDSPLHF. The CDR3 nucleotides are TGTGCCATCAACCGGGACAAGGATTCACCCCTCCACTTT.

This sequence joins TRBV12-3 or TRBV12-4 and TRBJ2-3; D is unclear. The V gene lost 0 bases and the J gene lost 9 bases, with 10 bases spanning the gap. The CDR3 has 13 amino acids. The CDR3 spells CASSLALSGTQYF. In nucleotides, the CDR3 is TGTGCCAGCAGTTTAGCCCTTTCTGGCACGCAGTATTTT.

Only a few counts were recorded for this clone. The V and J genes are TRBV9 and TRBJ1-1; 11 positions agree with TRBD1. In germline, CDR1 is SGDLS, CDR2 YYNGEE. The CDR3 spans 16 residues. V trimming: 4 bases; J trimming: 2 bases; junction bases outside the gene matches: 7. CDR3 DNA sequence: TGTGCCAGCAGCACCAGGACAGGGGGCCCAAACACTGAAGCTTTCTTT. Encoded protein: CASSTRTGGPNTEAFF.

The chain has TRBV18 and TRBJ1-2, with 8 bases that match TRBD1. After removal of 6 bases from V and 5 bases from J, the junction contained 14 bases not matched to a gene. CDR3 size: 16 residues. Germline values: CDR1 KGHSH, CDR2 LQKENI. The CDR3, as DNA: TGTGCCAGCTCCCTAAAGCAGGGGGCCGGGGAATATGGCTACACCTTC. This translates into CASSLKQGAGEYGYTF. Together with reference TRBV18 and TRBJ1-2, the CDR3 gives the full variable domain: NAGVMQNPRHLVRRRGQEARLRCSPMKGHSHVYWYRQLPEEGLKFMVYLQKENIIDESGMPKERFSAEFPKEGPSILRIQQVVRGDSAAYFCASSLKQGAGEYGYTFGSGTRLTVV.

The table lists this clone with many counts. In DNA form, the CDR3 reads TGTGCCAGCAGCCGTGCAGGGCCTGGAGATGAAAAACTGTTTTTT. It specifies CASSRAGPGDEKLFF. The chain combines TRBV5-4 with TRBJ1-4; TRBD1 is a possible D gene (5 bases). CDR3 size: 15 residues. Germline-derived CDR1 and CDR2 are SGHNT and YYREEE (reference sequence). Trimming stripped 4 bases from V and 6 bases from J, with 16 bases between.

The CDR3 loop is CAISESPDRAASGANVLTF. In DNA form, the CDR3 reads TGTGCCATCAGTGAGTCACCGGACAGGGCGGCCTCTGGGGCCAACGTCCTGACTTTC. The chain uses TRBV10-3 and TRBJ2-6; 8 nucleotides match TRBD1. The germline V gene encodes CDR1 ENHRY and CDR2 SYGVKD. CDR3 length equals 19 residues. Unmatched junction bases numbered 7, after V lost 0 bases and J lost 0 bases.

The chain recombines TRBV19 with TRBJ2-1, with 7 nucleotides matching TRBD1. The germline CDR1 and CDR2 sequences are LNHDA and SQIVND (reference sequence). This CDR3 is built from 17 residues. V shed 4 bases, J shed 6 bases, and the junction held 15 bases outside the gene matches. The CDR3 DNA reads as TGTGCCAGTAGTACCCGCCGCACCGGGACAGCTTCCAATGAGCAGTTCTTC. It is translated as CASSTRRTGTASNEQFF.

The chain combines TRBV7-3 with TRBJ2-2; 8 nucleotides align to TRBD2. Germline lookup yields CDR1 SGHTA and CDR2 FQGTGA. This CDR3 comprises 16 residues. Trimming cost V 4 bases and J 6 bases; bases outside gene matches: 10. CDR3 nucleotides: TGTGCCAGCAGCTCAGGACTAGCCAGACAATCCGGGGAGCTGTTTTTT. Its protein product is CASSSGLARQSGELFF. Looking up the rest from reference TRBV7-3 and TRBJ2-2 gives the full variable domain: GAGVSQTPSNKVTEKGKYVELRCDPISGHTALYWYRQSLGQGPEFLIYFQGTGAADDSGLPNDRFFAVRPEGSVSTLKIQRTERGDSAVYLCASSSGLARQSGELFFGEGSRLTVL.

For the CDR3, the DNA is TGTGCCAGCAGCACGGACTTGATGGGCTACACCTTC. Translation: CASSTDLMGYTF. The gene calls are TRBV7-9 and TRBJ1-2; D is ambiguous. CDR1 is SEHNR and CDR2 is FQNEAQ in the germline V gene (reference sequence). V lost 5 bases and J lost 8, with 12 bases in between. This CDR3 spans 12 amino acids.

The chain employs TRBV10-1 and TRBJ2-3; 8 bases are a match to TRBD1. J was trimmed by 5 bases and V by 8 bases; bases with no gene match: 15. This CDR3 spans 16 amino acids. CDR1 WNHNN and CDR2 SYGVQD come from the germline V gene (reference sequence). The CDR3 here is CASGLRDRRPVDTQYF. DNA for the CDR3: TGCGCCAGCGGATTACGGGACAGGCGACCAGTAGATACGCAGTATTTT.

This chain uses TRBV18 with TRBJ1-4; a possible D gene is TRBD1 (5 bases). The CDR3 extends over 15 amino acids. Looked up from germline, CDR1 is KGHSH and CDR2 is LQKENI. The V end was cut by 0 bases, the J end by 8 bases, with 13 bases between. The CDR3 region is CASSPPGQGNEKLFF. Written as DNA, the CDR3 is TGTGCCAGCTCACCACCGGGGCAGGGTAACGAAAAACTGTTTTTT.

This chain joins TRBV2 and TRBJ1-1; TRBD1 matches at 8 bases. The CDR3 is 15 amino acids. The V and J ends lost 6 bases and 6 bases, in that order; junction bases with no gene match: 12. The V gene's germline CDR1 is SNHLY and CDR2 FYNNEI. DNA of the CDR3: TGTGCCAGCAGGGGGACAGGTAGCCCCAGAGCTGAAGCTTTCTTT. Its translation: CASRGTGSPRAEAFF. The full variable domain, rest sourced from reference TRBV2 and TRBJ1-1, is EPEVTQTPSHQVTQMGQEVILRCVPISNHLYFYWYRQILGQKVEFLVSFYNNEISEKSEIFDDQFSVERPDGSNFTLKIRSTKLEDSAMYFCASRGTGSPRAEAFFGQGTRLTVV.

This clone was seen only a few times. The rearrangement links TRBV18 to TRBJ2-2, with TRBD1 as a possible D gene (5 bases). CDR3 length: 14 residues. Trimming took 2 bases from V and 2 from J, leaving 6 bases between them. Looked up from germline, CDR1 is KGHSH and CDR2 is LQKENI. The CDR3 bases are TGTGCCAGCTCACCAGGACACAACACCGGGGAGCTGTTTTTT. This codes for CASSPGHNTGELFF.

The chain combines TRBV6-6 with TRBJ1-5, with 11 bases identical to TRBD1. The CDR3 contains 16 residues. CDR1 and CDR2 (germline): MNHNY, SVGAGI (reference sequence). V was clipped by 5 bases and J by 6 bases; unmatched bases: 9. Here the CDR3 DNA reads TGTGCCAGCAGTCCCCCTCCGGGACAGGGGGGTCAGCCCCAGCATTTT. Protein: CASSPPPGQGGQPQHF.

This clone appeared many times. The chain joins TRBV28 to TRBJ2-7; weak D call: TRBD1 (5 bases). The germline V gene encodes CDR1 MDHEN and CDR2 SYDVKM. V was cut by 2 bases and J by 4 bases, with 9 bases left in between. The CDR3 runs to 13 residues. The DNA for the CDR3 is TGTGCCAGCAGTTTAGGGGCTAGGTACGAGCAGTACTTC. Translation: CASSLGARYEQYF.

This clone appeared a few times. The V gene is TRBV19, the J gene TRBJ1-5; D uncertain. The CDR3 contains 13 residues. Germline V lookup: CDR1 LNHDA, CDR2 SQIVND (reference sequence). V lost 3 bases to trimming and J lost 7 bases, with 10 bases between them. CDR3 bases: TGTGCCAGTAGTATGGAGGGAGACCAGCCCCAGCATTTT. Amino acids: CASSMEGDQPQHF.